This is a list of T cell receptor beta chains from one sample in a study of T-cell reconstitution after alpha-beta-depleted transplantation in children. TCRdb reanalysed the PCR reads using MiXCR and keeps one entry per CDR3 protein. The data show about 260,000 distinct CDR3 sequences, roughly 10% seen once. The material sequenced was peripheral blood, taken 180 days after TCRalphabeta/CD19-depleted stem cell transplant. The origin of the receptors is a male patient between 2 and 10 years old who had a stem cell transplant for chronic granulomatous disease, so the T cells may come from the graft donor. Each CDR3 is given with its conserved first and last residue. The order of the fields is CDR3 protein, CDR3 DNA, J gene, D gene, clone size, V gene. A D gene is named only where the DNA matches it firmly. Clone size, where shown, is once, few, many, or a class for clones that have expanded.

CDR3 protein: CAGRADRGITDTQYF; CDR3 DNA: TGCGCCGGCAGAGCTGACAGGGGGATCACAGATACGCAGTATTTT; J gene: TRBJ2-3; D gene: TRBD1; clone size: few; V gene: TRBV5-1
CDR3 protein: CASSLTDTHSGELFF; CDR3 DNA: TGCGCCAGCAGCCTTACTGACACCCACAGCGGGGAGCTGTTTTTT; J gene: TRBJ2-2; D gene: -; clone size: many; V gene: TRBV4-3
CDR3 protein: CASSSPGTEQYF; CDR3 DNA: TGTGCCAGCAGTTCCCCGGGGACCGAGCAGTACTTC; J gene: TRBJ2-7; D gene: -; clone size: -; V gene: TRBV28
CDR3 protein: CASRRLVTDTQYF; CDR3 DNA: TGTGCCAGCAGACGACTAGTAACCGATACGCAGTATTTT; J gene: TRBJ2-3; D gene: -; clone size: many; V gene: TRBV12-3/TRBV12-4
CDR3 protein: CASSLRGARYGYTF; CDR3 DNA: TGTGCCAGCAGCCTCAGGGGCGCGAGGTATGGCTACACCTTC; J gene: TRBJ1-2; D gene: -; clone size: few; V gene: TRBV28
CDR3 protein: CASSYAGGGNIQYF; CDR3 DNA: TGTGCCAGCAGTTACGCCGGGGGTGGAAACATTCAGTACTTC; J gene: TRBJ2-4; D gene: -; clone size: -; V gene: TRBV6-2/TRBV6-3
CDR3 protein: CASSFGPANVLTF; CDR3 DNA: TGTGCCAGCAGCTTCGGGCCCGCCAACGTCCTGACTTTC; J gene: TRBJ2-6; D gene: -; clone size: few; V gene: TRBV13
CDR3 protein: CASSLVQLQGAQYF; CDR3 DNA: TGTGCCAGCAGCTTAGTTCAGCTCCAAGGGGCCCAGTACTTC; J gene: TRBJ2-5; D gene: -; clone size: many; V gene: TRBV7-2
CDR3 protein: CASSVGQGNGYTF; CDR3 DNA: TGTGCCAGCAGCGTAGGACAGGGCAATGGCTACACCTTC; J gene: TRBJ1-2; D gene: TRBD1; clone size: many; V gene: TRBV11-2
CDR3 protein: CSAATIQGPESRETQYF; CDR3 DNA: TGCAGTGCTGCGACCATTCAGGGACCGGAGAGTAGAGAGACCCAGTACTTC; J gene: TRBJ2-5; D gene: -; clone size: many; V gene: TRBV20-1
CDR3 protein: CASSSSSGGNQPQHF; CDR3 DNA: TGTGCCAGCAGCTCAAGCTCAGGGGGCAATCAGCCCCAGCATTTT; J gene: TRBJ1-5; D gene: -; clone size: many; V gene: TRBV12-3/TRBV12-4
CDR3 protein: CASSYSKETQYF; CDR3 DNA: TGTGCCAGCAGTTACTCGAAAGAGACCCAGTACTTC; J gene: TRBJ2-5; D gene: -; clone size: many; V gene: TRBV6-6
CDR3 protein: CASSVFAGGPDTQYF; CDR3 DNA: TGTGCCAGCAGCGTCTTTGCGGGAGGGCCGGATACGCAGTATTTT; J gene: TRBJ2-3; D gene: TRBD2; clone size: many; V gene: TRBV9
CDR3 protein: CASSLGTGVTDTQYF; CDR3 DNA: TGCGCCAGCAGCCTAGGGACAGGAGTGACAGATACGCAGTATTTT; J gene: TRBJ2-3; D gene: TRBD1; clone size: many; V gene: TRBV5-1
CDR3 protein: CSVAWEGRNTEAFF; CDR3 DNA: TGCAGCGTTGCGTGGGAGGGGAGGAACACTGAAGCTTTCTTT; J gene: TRBJ1-1; D gene: -; clone size: many; V gene: TRBV29-1
CDR3 protein: CASSEALLAGGPPNYEQYF; CDR3 DNA: TGTGCCAGCAGTGAAGCGCTCCTAGCGGGGGGGCCCCCGAACTACGAGCAGTACTTC; J gene: TRBJ2-7; D gene: TRBD2; clone size: few; V gene: TRBV2
CDR3 protein: CASSLAAGRDSYEQYF; CDR3 DNA: TGTGCCAGCAGTTTAGCGGCCGGCCGGGACTCCTACGAGCAGTACTTC; J gene: TRBJ2-7; D gene: -; clone size: many; V gene: TRBV27
CDR3 protein: CASSFGGPRIETQYF; CDR3 DNA: TGCGCCAGCAGCTTTGGGGGCCCAAGGATCGAGACCCAGTACTTC; J gene: TRBJ2-5; D gene: -; clone size: many; V gene: TRBV5-1
CDR3 protein: CASSILGTGVTGELFF; CDR3 DNA: TGTGCCAGTAGTATCCTTGGGACAGGGGTCACCGGGGAGCTGTTTTTT; J gene: TRBJ2-2; D gene: TRBD1; clone size: many; V gene: TRBV19
CDR3 protein: CASRPDRGMGTQYF; CDR3 DNA: TGTGCCAGCAGACCCGACAGGGGCATGGGGACCCAGTACTTC; J gene: TRBJ2-5; D gene: TRBD1; clone size: many; V gene: TRBV7-9
CDR3 protein: CASSQERTTGASTDTQYF; CDR3 DNA: TGTGCCAGCAGCCAGGAAAGAACTACAGGGGCCAGCACAGATACGCAGTATTTT; J gene: TRBJ2-3; D gene: TRBD1; clone size: many; V gene: TRBV14
CDR3 protein: CSAIRRDYINEQFF; CDR3 DNA: TGCAGTGCTATAAGGAGGGACTACATCAATGAGCAGTTCTTC; J gene: TRBJ2-1; D gene: TRBD2; clone size: many; V gene: TRBV20-1
CDR3 protein: CASSQANQPQHF; CDR3 DNA: TGTGCCAGCAGCCAGGCCAATCAGCCCCAGCATTTT; J gene: TRBJ1-5; D gene: -; clone size: many; V gene: TRBV7-2
CDR3 protein: CASSRAQKGYEQYF; CDR3 DNA: TGTGCCAGCAGCCGCGCGCAGAAAGGCTACGAGCAGTACTTC; J gene: TRBJ2-7; D gene: -; clone size: few; V gene: TRBV7-9
CDR3 protein: CASSLEGGWGGRTDTQYF; CDR3 DNA: TGTGCCAGCAGCTTAGAGGGGGGCTGGGGCGGACGCACAGATACGCAGTATTTT; J gene: TRBJ2-3; D gene: -; clone size: many; V gene: TRBV7-6
CDR3 protein: CASSPTASTYSPLHF; CDR3 DNA: TGCGCCAGCAGCCCGACGGCCTCAACCTACTCACCCCTCCACTTT; J gene: TRBJ1-6; D gene: -; clone size: many; V gene: TRBV5-1
CDR3 protein: CASSPWDGNGANVLTF; CDR3 DNA: TGTGCCAGCTCACCATGGGACGGTAATGGGGCCAACGTCCTGACTTTC; J gene: TRBJ2-6; D gene: -; clone size: many; V gene: TRBV18
CDR3 protein: CASSQVAGNYEQYF; CDR3 DNA: TGCGCCAGCAGCCAAGTGGCAGGGAACTACGAGCAGTACTTC; J gene: TRBJ2-7; D gene: -; clone size: many; V gene: TRBV4-1
CDR3 protein: CSVAYVVTEAFF; CDR3 DNA: TGCAGCGTTGCATACGTTGTCACTGAAGCTTTCTTT; J gene: TRBJ1-1; D gene: -; clone size: many; V gene: TRBV29-1
CDR3 protein: CSARVGAWGSNTGELFF; CDR3 DNA: TGCAGTGCTAGAGTGGGAGCGTGGGGATCGAACACCGGGGAGCTGTTTTTT; J gene: TRBJ2-2; D gene: -; clone size: many; V gene: TRBV20-1
CDR3 protein: CASSGTPAGTQYF; CDR3 DNA: TGTGCCAGCAGCGGGACTCCAGCAGGGACCCAGTACTTC; J gene: TRBJ2-5; D gene: -; clone size: many; V gene: TRBV7-2
CDR3 protein: CASSPRALGEDTQYF; CDR3 DNA: TGCGCCAGCAGTCCCCGGGCCCTAGGGGAAGATACGCAGTATTTT; J gene: TRBJ2-3; D gene: -; clone size: few; V gene: TRBV23-1
CDR3 protein: CATGPGANVLTF; CDR3 DNA: TGTGCCACGGGGCCTGGGGCCAACGTCCTGACTTTC; J gene: TRBJ2-6; D gene: -; clone size: few; V gene: TRBV6-5
CDR3 protein: CSARDTATYEQYF; CDR3 DNA: TGCAGTGCTAGAGATACCGCCACCTACGAGCAGTACTTC; J gene: TRBJ2-7; D gene: -; clone size: many; V gene: TRBV20-1
CDR3 protein: CASSPPPDRGPSTYEQYF; CDR3 DNA: TGTGCCAGCTCACCACCACCCGACAGGGGCCCCAGTACGTACGAGCAGTACTTC; J gene: TRBJ2-7; D gene: TRBD1; clone size: many; V gene: TRBV18
CDR3 protein: CASSLYRGDEQYF; CDR3 DNA: TGTGCCAGCAGCTTATACAGGGGAGACGAGCAGTACTTC; J gene: TRBJ2-7; D gene: TRBD1; clone size: many; V gene: TRBV7-2
CDR3 protein: CASSRMPGRAENNEQFF; CDR3 DNA: TGTGCCAGCAGCAGAATGCCAGGGAGAGCAGAGAACAATGAGCAGTTCTTC; J gene: TRBJ2-1; D gene: -; clone size: many; V gene: TRBV12-3/TRBV12-4
CDR3 protein: CASSQVLSSDTQYF; CDR3 DNA: TGCGCCAGCAGCCAAGTCCTCAGTTCAGATACGCAGTATTTT; J gene: TRBJ2-3; D gene: -; clone size: many; V gene: TRBV4-1
CDR3 protein: CASSYNHLGNEQFF; CDR3 DNA: TGTGCCAGCAGTTACAATCACCTGGGCAATGAGCAGTTCTTC; J gene: TRBJ2-1; D gene: -; clone size: many; V gene: TRBV6-5
CDR3 protein: CSVRRAGEAEAFF; CDR3 DNA: TGCAGCGTTCGAAGGGCAGGGGAGGCTGAAGCTTTCTTT; J gene: TRBJ1-1; D gene: -; clone size: many; V gene: TRBV29-1
CDR3 protein: CASSDATGGYNEQFF; CDR3 DNA: TGTGCCAGCAGTGACGCCACGGGGGGATACAATGAGCAGTTCTTC; J gene: TRBJ2-1; D gene: TRBD2; clone size: many; V gene: TRBV6-2/TRBV6-3
CDR3 protein: CAWSKMDQETQYF; CDR3 DNA: TGTGCCTGGAGTAAGATGGACCAAGAGACCCAGTACTTC; J gene: TRBJ2-5; D gene: -; clone size: -; V gene: TRBV30
CDR3 protein: CATRTGAFYGYTF; CDR3 DNA: TGTGCCACGCGGACAGGGGCCTTTTATGGCTACACCTTC; J gene: TRBJ1-2; D gene: TRBD1; clone size: -; V gene: TRBV19
CDR3 protein: CASSLGLAWNEQFF; CDR3 DNA: TGTGCCAGCAGCCTGGGACTAGCTTGGAATGAGCAGTTCTTC; J gene: TRBJ2-1; D gene: TRBD2; clone size: many; V gene: TRBV7-3
CDR3 protein: CSAPPGGRGGGETQYF; CDR3 DNA: TGCAGTGCCCCACCCGGGGGCAGGGGAGGTGGAGAGACCCAGTACTTC; J gene: TRBJ2-5; D gene: -; clone size: -; V gene: TRBV20-1
CDR3 protein: CASSGLEYEQYF; CDR3 DNA: TGTGCCAGCAGCGGGCTTGAGTACGAGCAGTACTTC; J gene: TRBJ2-7; D gene: -; clone size: many; V gene: TRBV2
CDR3 protein: CSVVESGGYTF; CDR3 DNA: TGCAGCGTAGTGGAATCAGGGGGCTACACCTTC; J gene: TRBJ1-2; D gene: -; clone size: many; V gene: TRBV29-1
CDR3 protein: CASSPSTNTGELFF; CDR3 DNA: TGTGCCAGCTCACCATCGACGAACACCGGGGAGCTGTTTTTT; J gene: TRBJ2-2; D gene: -; clone size: many; V gene: TRBV18
CDR3 protein: CASSSFGTYNSPLHF; CDR3 DNA: TGTGCCAGCAGCTCCTTCGGGACTTATAATTCACCCCTCCACTTT; J gene: TRBJ1-6; D gene: -; clone size: many; V gene: TRBV3-1
CDR3 protein: CASSPWGTGNGEQYF; CDR3 DNA: TGTGCCAGCAGCCCCTGGGGGACAGGTAATGGGGAGCAGTACTTC; J gene: TRBJ2-7; D gene: TRBD1; clone size: few; V gene: TRBV5-4
CDR3 protein: CASSLRQGTGSGANVLTF; CDR3 DNA: TGTGCCAGCAGCTTACGTCAGGGGACCGGCTCTGGGGCCAACGTCCTGACTTTC; J gene: TRBJ2-6; D gene: -; clone size: many; V gene: TRBV7-6
CDR3 protein: CASSLISGGETQYF; CDR3 DNA: TGTGCCAGCAGCTTGATCTCAGGAGGAGAGACCCAGTACTTC; J gene: TRBJ2-5; D gene: -; clone size: many; V gene: TRBV7-6
CDR3 protein: CATSRRSTDHTDTQYF; CDR3 DNA: TGTGCCACCAGCAGAAGATCGACAGACCACACAGATACGCAGTATTTT; J gene: TRBJ2-3; D gene: -; clone size: many; V gene: TRBV15
CDR3 protein: CASSYRRFLGLAGGSETQYF; CDR3 DNA: TGTGCCAGCAGTTACCGACGCTTTCTAGGACTAGCGGGAGGATCGGAGACCCAGTACTTC; J gene: TRBJ2-5; D gene: TRBD2; clone size: many; V gene: TRBV6-2/TRBV6-3